A single sample is the source of the 9 T cell receptor beta chains below, sequenced in a study of cytomegalovirus exposure and HLA in healthy donors. The table came from immunoSEQ multiplex PCR; TCRdb's copy has only in-frame clones and leaves some out. The sample records approximately 70,000 clones, approximately 94% being singletons. The sequenced sample consisted of PBMCs. The receptor set was obtained from a woman aged 18-29 years in good health and CMV-seronegative.

The chain links TRBV7-9 to TRBJ2-7; D is uncertain. CDR1 SEHNR and CDR2 FQNEAQ come from the germline V gene (reference sequence). The V and J ends lost 4 bases and 3 bases respectively, with 10 bases between them. The CDR3 covers 13 residues. The CDR3 nucleotides are TGTGCCAGCAGCTCCACACAGTTCTACGAGCAGTACTTC. Translating gives CASSSTQFYEQYF.

The chain uses TRBV7-8 and TRBJ2-3; 8 bases line up with TRBD1. The germline CDR1 and CDR2 sequences are SGHVS and FQNEAQ. The CDR3 consists of 16 residues. V gave up 1 base and J gave up 3 bases; unmatched junction bases: 6. CDR3 sequence (DNA): TGTGCCAGCAGCTTAGACCAGGGGGCGGGTACAGATACGCAGTATTTT. Amino acids: CASSLDQGAGTDTQYF.

The gene calls are TRBV19 and TRBJ2-7, with TRBD2 matching 9 bases. J gave up 1 base and V 4 bases, and 2 bases lay outside the gene matches. This CDR3 is 14 amino acids long. Germline V gene data show CDR1 as LNHDA and CDR2 as SQIVND (reference sequence). As DNA, the CDR3 is TGTGCCAGTAGTACTAGCGGGATGTCCTACGAGCAGTACTTC. Its translation is CASSTSGMSYEQYF.

About this clone itself: Other DNA sequences in the same sample also yield this CDR3. The chain joins TRBV9 to TRBJ2-3; no firm D call. Germline-derived CDR1 and CDR2 are SGDLS and YYNGEE. Trimming pared 0 bases from V and 0 bases from J, leaving 8 bases between. This CDR3 has 15 residues. The CDR3 here is CASSVAGGSTDTQYF. The CDR3 DNA reads as TGTGCCAGCAGCGTAGCAGGTGGAAGCACAGATACGCAGTATTTT.

The chain joins TRBV4-2 to TRBJ2-3; 12 nucleotides line up with TRBD2. The germline gives CDR1 LGHNA, CDR2 YNFKEQ. This CDR3 spans 16 amino acids. J gave up 4 bases and V 0 bases, and 2 bases lay outside the gene matches. The CDR3 sequence: CASSQDLAGGPDTQYF. In DNA, the CDR3 is TGTGCCAGCAGCCAAGATCTAGCGGGGGGGCCAGATACGCAGTATTTT.

V is TRBV11-2 and J is TRBJ2-1, with 11 bases lining up with TRBD2. CDR1 and CDR2 (germline): SGHAT, FQNNGV. J gave up 7 bases and V 8 bases, and 7 bases lay outside the gene matches. The CDR3 is 14 residues long. CDR3 sequence (DNA): TGTGCCAGCCTTAGCGGGAGGGCCCTAAATGAGCAGTTCTTC. Its translation: CASLSGRALNEQFF.

The chain combines TRBV28 with TRBJ2-1, with D possibly matching TRBD1 (5 bases). CDR3 size: 14 residues. V gave up 4 bases and J gave up 10 bases, with 17 bases separating them. CDR1 and CDR2 (germline): MDHEN, SYDVKM. As DNA, the CDR3 is TGTGCCAGCAGTTCAGTCTCAGGGCTGAGGGAGCAGTTCTTC. Protein sequence: CASSSVSGLREQFF.

The J gene is TRBJ1-2, the V gene TRBV9; TRBD1 is a possible D gene (6 bases). The CDR3 length is 16 residues. The V end lost 4 bases, the J end lost 2 bases, and 18 bases lay between the germline ends. Germline lookup yields CDR1 SGDLS and CDR2 YYNGEE. CDR3 nucleotide sequence: TGTGCCAGCAGCAAGGAACCGCAGGGGTGGAACTATGGCTACACCTTC. This encodes CASSKEPQGWNYGYTF.

This clone was seen only once. The chain links TRBV28 to TRBJ1-2; 7 nucleotides line up with TRBD1. This CDR3 has 14 amino acids. Germline lookup yields CDR1 MDHEN and CDR2 SYDVKM. V dropped 8 bases and J dropped 3; count of bases not matched to a gene: 9. The CDR3, as DNA: TGTGCCAGCTGTACACAGGGGAACTACTATGGCTACACCTTC. As protein: CASCTQGNYYGYTF.